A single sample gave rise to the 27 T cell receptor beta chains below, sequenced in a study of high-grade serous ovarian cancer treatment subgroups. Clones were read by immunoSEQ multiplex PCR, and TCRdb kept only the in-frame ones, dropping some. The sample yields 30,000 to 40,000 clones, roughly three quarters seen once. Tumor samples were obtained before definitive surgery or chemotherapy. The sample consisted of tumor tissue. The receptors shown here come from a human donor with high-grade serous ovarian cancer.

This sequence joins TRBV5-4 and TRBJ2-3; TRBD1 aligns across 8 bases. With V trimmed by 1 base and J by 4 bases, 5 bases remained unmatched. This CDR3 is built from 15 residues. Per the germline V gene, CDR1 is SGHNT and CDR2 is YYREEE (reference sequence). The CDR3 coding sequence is TGTGCCAGCAGCTTGAAGTCAGGGGGCGCAGATACGCAGTATTTT. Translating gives CASSLKSGGADTQYF.

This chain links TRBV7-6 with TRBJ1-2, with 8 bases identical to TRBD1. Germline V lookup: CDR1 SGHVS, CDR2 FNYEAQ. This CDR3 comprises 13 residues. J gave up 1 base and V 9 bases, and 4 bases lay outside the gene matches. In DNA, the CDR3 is TGTGCCAGTAGGGGACAGGATAACTATGGCTACACCTTC. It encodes CASRGQDNYGYTF.

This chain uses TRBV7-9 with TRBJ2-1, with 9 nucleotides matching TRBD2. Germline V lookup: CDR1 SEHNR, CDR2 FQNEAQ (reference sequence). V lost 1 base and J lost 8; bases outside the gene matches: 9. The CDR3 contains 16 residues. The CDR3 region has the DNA TGTGCCAGCAGCTTAGTAGCGGGAGTGGGGAGCGATGAGCAGTTCTTC. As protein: CASSLVAGVGSDEQFF.

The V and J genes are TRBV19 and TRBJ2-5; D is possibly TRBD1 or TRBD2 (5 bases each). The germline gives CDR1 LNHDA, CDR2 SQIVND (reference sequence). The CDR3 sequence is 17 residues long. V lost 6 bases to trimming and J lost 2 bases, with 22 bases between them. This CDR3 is CASRKLGAPGGQETQYF. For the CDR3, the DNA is TGTGCCAGTAGGAAATTAGGGGCCCCGGGCGGGCAAGAGACCCAGTACTTC. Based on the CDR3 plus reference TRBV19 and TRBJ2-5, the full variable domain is DGGITQSPKYLFRKEGQNVTLSCEQNLNHDAMYWYRQDPGQGLRLIYYSQIVNDFQKGDIAEGYSVSREKKESFPLTVTSAQKNPTAFYLCASRKLGAPGGQETQYFGPGTRLLVL.

The CDR3 spells CSCRGDAWDTEAFF. The CDR3 DNA reads as TGCAGCTGCCGGGGCGACGCCTGGGACACTGAAGCTTTCTTT. V and J are TRBV29-1 and TRBJ1-1, with D perhaps TRBD1 (5 bases). V lost 8 bases and J 3 bases, leaving 19 bases between the germline ends. CDR3 length equals 14 residues. Germline-derived CDR1 and CDR2 are SQVTM and ANQGSEA.

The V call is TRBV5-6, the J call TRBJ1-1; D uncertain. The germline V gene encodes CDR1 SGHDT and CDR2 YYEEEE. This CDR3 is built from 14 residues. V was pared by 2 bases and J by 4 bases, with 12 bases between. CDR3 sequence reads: CASSFSVGFTEAFF. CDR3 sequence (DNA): TGTGCCAGCAGCTTTTCAGTGGGTTTCACTGAAGCTTTCTTT.

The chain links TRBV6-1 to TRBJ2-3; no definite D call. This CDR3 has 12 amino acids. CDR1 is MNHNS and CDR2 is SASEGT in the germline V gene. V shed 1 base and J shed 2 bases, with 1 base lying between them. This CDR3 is CASSEVTDTQYF. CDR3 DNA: TGTGCCAGCAGTGAAGTCACAGATACGCAGTATTTT.

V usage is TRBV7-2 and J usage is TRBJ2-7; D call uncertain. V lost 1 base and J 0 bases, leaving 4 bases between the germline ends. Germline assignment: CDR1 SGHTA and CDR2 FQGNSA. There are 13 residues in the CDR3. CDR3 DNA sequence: TGTGCCAGCAGCTTAGGGCACTCCTACGAGCAGTACTTC. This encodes CASSLGHSYEQYF.

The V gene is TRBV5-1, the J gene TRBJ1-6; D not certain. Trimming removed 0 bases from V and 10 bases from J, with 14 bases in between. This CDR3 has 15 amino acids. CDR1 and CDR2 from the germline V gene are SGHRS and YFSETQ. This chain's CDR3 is CASSLGLQIGSPLHF. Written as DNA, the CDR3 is TGCGCCAGCAGCTTGGGGTTGCAGATAGGCTCACCCCTCCACTTT. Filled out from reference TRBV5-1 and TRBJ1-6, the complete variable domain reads KAGVTQTPRYLIKTRGQQVTLSCSPISGHRSVSWYQQTPGQGLQFLFEYFSETQRNKGNFPGRFSGRQFSNSRSEMNVSTLELGDSALYLCASSLGLQIGSPLHFGNGTRLTVT.

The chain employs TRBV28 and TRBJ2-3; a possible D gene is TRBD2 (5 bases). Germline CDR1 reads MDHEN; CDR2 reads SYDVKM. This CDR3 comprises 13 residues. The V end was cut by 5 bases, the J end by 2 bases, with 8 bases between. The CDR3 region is CASSPGNTDTQYF. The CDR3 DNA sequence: TGTGCCAGCAGTCCGGGAAACACAGATACGCAGTATTTT.

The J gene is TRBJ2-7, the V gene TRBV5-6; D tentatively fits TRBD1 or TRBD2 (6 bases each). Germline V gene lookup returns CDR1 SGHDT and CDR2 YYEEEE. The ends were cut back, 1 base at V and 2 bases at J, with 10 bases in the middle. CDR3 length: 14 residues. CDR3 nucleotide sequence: TGTGCCAGCAGCTTGCGGGGGCGAGCCTACGAGCAGTACTTC. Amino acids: CASSLRGRAYEQYF.

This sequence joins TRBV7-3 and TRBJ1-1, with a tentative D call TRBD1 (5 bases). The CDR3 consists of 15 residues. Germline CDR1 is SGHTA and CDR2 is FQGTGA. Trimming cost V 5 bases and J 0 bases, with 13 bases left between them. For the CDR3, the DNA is TGTGCCAGCAGCACCTTACAGGAGATGAACACTGAAGCTTTCTTT. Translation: CASSTLQEMNTEAFF.

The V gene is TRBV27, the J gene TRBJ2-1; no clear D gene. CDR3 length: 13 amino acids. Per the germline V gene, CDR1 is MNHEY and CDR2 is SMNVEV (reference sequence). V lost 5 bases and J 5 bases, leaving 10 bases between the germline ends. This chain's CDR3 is CASSNLIDNEQFF. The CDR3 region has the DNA TGTGCCAGCAGTAACCTCATAGACAATGAGCAGTTCTTC.

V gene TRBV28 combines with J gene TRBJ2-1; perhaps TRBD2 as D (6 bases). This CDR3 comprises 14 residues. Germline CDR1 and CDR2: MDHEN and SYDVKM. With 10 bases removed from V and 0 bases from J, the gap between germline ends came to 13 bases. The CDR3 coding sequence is TGTGCCATATCGGGACTCAGCTCCTACAATGAGCAGTTCTTC. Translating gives CAISGLSSYNEQFF.

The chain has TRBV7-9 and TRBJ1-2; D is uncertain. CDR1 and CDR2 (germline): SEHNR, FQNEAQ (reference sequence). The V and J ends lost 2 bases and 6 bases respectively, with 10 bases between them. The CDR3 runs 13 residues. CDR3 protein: CASSLNTEDGYTF. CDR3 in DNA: TGTGCCAGCAGCTTAAACACGGAGGATGGCTACACCTTC.

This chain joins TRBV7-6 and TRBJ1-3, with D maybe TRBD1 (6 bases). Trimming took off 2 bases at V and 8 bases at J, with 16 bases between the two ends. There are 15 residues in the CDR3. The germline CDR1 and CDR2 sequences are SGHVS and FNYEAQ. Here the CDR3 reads CASSLRGGEGYTIYF. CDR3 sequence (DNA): TGTGCCAGCAGCTTAAGAGGGGGGGAAGGCTACACCATATATTTT.

The CDR3 loop reads CASKEGVGEQYF. As DNA, the CDR3 is TGTGCCAGCAAAGAGGGAGTGGGCGAGCAGTACTTC. The chain links TRBV28 to TRBJ2-7, with D possibly being TRBD2 (5 bases). V was pared by 7 bases and J by 6 bases, with 13 bases between. The CDR3 length is 12 residues. Germline V gene sequence: CDR1 MDHEN, CDR2 SYDVKM.

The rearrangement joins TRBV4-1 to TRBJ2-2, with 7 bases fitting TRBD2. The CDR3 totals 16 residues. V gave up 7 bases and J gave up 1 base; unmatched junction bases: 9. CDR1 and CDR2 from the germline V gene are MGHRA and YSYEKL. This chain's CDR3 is CASTLGAGLNTGELFF. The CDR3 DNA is TGCGCCAGCACCTTGGGAGCGGGGTTGAACACCGGGGAGCTGTTTTTT.

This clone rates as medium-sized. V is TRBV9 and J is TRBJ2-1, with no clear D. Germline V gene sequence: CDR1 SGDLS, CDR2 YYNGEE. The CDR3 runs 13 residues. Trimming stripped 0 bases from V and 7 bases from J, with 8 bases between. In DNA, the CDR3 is TGTGCCAGCAGCGTAGCAACCGCTAATGAGCAGTTCTTC. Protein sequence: CASSVATANEQFF.

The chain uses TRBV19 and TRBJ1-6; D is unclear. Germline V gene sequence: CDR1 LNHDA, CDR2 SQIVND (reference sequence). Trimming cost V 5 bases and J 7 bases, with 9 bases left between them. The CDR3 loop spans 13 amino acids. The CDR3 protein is CASSVAGNSPLHF. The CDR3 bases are TGTGCCAGTAGTGTGGCAGGCAATTCACCCCTCCACTTT.

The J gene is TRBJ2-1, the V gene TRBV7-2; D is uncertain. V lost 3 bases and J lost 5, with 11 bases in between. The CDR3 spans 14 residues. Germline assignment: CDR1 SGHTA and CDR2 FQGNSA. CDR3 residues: CASSFGDWDNEQFF. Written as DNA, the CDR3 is TGTGCCAGCAGCTTTGGAGATTGGGACAATGAGCAGTTCTTC.

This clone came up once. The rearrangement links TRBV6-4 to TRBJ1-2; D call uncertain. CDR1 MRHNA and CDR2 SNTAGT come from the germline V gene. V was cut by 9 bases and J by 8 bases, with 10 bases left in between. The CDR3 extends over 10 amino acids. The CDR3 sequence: CARSYWGYTF. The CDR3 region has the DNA TGTGCCAGGTCGTATTGGGGCTACACCTTC.

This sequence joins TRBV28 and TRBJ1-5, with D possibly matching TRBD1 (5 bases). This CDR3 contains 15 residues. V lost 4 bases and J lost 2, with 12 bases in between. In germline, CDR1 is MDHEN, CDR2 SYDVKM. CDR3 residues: CASSSGSGGNQPQHF. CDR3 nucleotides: TGTGCCAGCAGTTCAGGGAGTGGGGGCAATCAGCCCCAGCATTTT. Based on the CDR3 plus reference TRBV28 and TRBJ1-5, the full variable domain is DVKVTQSSRYLVKRTGEKVFLECVQDMDHENMFWYRQDPGLGLRLIYFSYDVKMKEKGDIPEGYSVSREKKERFSLILESASTNQTSMYLCASSSGSGGNQPQHFGDGTRLSIL.

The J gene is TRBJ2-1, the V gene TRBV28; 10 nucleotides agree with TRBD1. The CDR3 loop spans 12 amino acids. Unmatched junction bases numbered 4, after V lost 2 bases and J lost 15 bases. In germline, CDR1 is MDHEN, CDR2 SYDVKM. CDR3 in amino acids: CASSLVGQGGFF. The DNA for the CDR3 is TGTGCCAGCAGTTTAGTCGGACAGGGGGGGTTCTTC.

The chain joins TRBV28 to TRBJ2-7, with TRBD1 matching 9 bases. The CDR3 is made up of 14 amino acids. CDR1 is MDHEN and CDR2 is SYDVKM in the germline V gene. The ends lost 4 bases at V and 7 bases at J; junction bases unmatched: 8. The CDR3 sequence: CASSSHRGQGEQYF. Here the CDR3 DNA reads TGTGCCAGCAGTTCCCACAGGGGGCAAGGAGAGCAGTACTTC.

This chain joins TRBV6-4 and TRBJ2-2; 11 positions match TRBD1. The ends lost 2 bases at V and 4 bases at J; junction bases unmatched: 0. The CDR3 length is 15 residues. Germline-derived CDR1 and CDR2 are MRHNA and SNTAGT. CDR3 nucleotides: TGTGCCAGCAGTGACGGGACAGGGGGCACCGGGGAGCTGTTTTTT. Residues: CASSDGTGGTGELFF.

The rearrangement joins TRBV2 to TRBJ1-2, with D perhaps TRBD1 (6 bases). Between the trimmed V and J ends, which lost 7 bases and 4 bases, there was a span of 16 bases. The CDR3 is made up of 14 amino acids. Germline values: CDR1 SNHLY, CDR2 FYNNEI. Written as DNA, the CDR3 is TGTGCCAGCATTCGACAGGTCTCGGGCTATGGCTACACCTTC. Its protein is CASIRQVSGYGYTF.